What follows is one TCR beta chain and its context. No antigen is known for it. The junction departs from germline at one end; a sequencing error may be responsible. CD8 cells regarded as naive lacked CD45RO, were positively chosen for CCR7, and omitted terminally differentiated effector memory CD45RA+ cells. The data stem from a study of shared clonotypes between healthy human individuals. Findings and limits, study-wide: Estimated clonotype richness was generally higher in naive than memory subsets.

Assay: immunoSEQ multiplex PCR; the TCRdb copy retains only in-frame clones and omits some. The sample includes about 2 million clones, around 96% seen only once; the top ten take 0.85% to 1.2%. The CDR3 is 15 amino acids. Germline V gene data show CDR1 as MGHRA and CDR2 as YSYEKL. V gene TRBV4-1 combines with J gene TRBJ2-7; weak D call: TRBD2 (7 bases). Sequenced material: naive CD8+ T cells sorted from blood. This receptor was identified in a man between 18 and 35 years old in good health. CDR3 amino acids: CASRQIGGGPYEQYF. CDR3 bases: TGCGCCAGCCGCCAGATAGGGGGGGGCCCCTACGAGCAGTACTTC.